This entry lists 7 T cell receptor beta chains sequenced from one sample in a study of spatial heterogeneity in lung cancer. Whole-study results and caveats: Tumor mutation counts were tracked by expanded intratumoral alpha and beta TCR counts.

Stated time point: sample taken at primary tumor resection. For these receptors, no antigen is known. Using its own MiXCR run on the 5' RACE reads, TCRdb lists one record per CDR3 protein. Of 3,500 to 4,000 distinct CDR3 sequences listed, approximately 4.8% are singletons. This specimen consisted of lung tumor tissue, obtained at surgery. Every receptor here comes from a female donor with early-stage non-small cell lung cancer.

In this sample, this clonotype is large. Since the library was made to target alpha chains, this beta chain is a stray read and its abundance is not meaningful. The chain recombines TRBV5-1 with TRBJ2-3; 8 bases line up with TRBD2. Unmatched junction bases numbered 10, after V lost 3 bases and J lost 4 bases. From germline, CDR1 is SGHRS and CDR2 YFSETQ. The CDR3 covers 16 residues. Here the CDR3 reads CASSWGTSGASDTQYF. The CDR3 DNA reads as TGCGCCAGCAGCTGGGGGACTAGTGGAGCGTCAGATACGCAGTATTTT. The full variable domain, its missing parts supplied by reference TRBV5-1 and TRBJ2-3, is KAGVTQTPRYLIKTRGQQVTLSCSPISGHRSVSWYQQTPGQGLQFLFEYFSETQRNKGNFPGRFSGRQFSNSRSEMNVSTLELGDSALYLCASSWGTSGASDTQYFGPGTRLTVL.

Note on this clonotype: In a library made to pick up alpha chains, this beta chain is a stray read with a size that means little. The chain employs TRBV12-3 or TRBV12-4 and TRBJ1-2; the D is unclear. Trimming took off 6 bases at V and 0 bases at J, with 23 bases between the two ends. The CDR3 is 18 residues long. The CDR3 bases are TGTGCCAGCAGCCCTAAGAGCCCCGTCAGGTTCGCTAACTATGGCTACACCTTC. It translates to CASSPKSPVRFANYGYTF.

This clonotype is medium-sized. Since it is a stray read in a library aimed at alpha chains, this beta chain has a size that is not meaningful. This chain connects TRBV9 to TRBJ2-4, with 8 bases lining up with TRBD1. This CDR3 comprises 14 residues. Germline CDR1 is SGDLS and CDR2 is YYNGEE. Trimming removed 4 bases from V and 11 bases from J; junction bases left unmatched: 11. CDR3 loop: CASSPEGMTGVQYF. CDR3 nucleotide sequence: TGTGCCAGCAGCCCTGAAGGCATGACAGGGGTTCAGTACTTC.

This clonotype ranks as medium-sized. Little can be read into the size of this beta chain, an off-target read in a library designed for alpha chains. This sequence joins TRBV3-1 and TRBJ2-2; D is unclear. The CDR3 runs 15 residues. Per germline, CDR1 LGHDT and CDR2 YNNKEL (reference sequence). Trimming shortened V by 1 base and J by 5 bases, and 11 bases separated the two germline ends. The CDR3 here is CASSQGPIGTGELFF. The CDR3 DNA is TGTGCCAGCAGCCAAGGACCGATCGGGACCGGGGAGCTGTTTTTT. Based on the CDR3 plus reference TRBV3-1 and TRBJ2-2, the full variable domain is DTAVSQTPKYLVTQMGNDKSIKCEQNLGHDTMYWYKQDSKKFLKIMFSYNNKELIINETVPNRFSPKSPDKAHLNLHINSLELGDSAVYFCASSQGPIGTGELFFGEGSRLTVL.

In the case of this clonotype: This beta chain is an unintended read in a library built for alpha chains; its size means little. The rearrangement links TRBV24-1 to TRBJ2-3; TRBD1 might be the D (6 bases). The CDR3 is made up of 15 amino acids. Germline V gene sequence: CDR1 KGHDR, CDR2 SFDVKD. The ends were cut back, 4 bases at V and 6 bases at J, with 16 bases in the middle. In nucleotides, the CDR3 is TGTGCCACCAGTGACCCGACAGGCACGCGGGATACGCAGTATTTT. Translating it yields CATSDPTGTRDTQYF.

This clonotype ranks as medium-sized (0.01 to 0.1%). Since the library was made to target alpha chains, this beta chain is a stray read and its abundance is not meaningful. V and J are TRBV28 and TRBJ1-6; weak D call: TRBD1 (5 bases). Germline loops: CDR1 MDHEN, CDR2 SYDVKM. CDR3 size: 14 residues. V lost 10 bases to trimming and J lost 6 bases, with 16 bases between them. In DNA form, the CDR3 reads TGTGCCACGACAGAGGTGCAGGGTAATTCACCCCTCCACTTT. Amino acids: CATTEVQGNSPLHF.

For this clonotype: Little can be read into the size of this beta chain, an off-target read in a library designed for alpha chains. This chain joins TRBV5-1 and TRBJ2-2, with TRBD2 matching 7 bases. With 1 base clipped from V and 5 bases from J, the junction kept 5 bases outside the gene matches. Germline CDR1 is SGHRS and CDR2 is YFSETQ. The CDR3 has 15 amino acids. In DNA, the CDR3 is TGCGCCAGCAGCTTGTCCGGGAGGAGGACCGGGGAGCTGTTTTTT. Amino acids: CASSLSGRRTGELFF.